Below are 29 T cell receptor beta chains sequenced from a single sample in a study of T-cell memory formation after mild COVID-19. TCRdb reprocessed the 5' RACE reads with MiXCR, giving one entry per CDR3 protein. The sample shows about 340,000 distinct CDR3 sequences, around a fifth of them seen only once. Sequenced sample: PBMCs or a T cell subset sorted from them (not recorded which). The source of these receptors is an adult woman who had mild COVID-19 (a few samples of this study predate the infection). Cell type and time point are not known.

The chain joins TRBV6-2 or TRBV6-3 to TRBJ2-1, with unresolved D. The CDR3 spans 12 residues. Germline CDR1 reads MNHEY; CDR2 reads SVGEGT. Trimming took 0 bases from V and 8 from J, leaving 5 bases between them. In DNA form, the CDR3 reads TGTGCCAGCAGTTACTCGAGTCATGAGCAGTTCTTC. It specifies CASSYSSHEQFF.

This chain uses TRBV7-6 with TRBJ1-5; D may be TRBD1 (5 bases). Trimming removed 0 bases from V and 0 bases from J, with 12 bases in between. Germline V gene sequence: CDR1 SGHVS, CDR2 FNYEAQ. CDR3 size: 17 residues. The CDR3 spells CASSLAYGADSNQPQHF. The CDR3 coding sequence is TGTGCCAGCAGCTTAGCGTATGGGGCTGATAGCAATCAGCCCCAGCATTTT.

The chain couples TRBV5-6 to TRBJ1-5; D unclear. Trimming took 0 bases from V and 6 from J, leaving 7 bases between them. The CDR3 covers 13 residues. Germline CDR1 reads SGHDT; CDR2 reads YYEEEE. In nucleotides, the CDR3 is TGTGCCAGCAGCTTGGGGGAGAGTCAGCCCCAGCATTTT. It translates to CASSLGESQPQHF.

The chain joins TRBV19 to TRBJ2-4; TRBD2 is a possible D gene (5 bases). This CDR3 has 13 residues. Germline CDR1 LNHDA, CDR2 SQIVND (reference sequence). Trimming left V 6 bases short and J 6 bases short, with 12 bases between. The CDR3 DNA sequence: TGTGCCAGTAGGCGAGGAGGAGGAAACATTCAGTACTTC. The encoded protein is CASRRGGGNIQYF.

The J gene is TRBJ2-7, the V gene TRBV10-3; TRBD2 matches 14 bases. J lost 3 bases, V lost 3 bases, and 1 base had no gene match. Germline-derived CDR1 and CDR2 are ENHRY and SYGVKD. The CDR3 spans 15 residues. CDR3 DNA: TGTGCCATCAGTGACGGGACTAGCGGGAGCTACGAGCAGTACTTC. Its translation is CAISDGTSGSYEQYF.

This clonotype has more than one count but fewer than ten. One end of the junction fails to match germline, which may point to a read error. The J gene is TRBJ2-5, the V gene TRBV7-7; a weak D match, TRBD2 (6 bases). Germline CDR1 SSHAT, CDR2 FNYEAQ (reference sequence). The CDR3 totals 16 residues. The CDR3 coding sequence is TGTGCTAGCAACCGTCGGAGGAGGGGCGTGGGAGAGACCCAGTACTTC. Residues: CASNRRRRGVGETQYF.

This clonotype has just a few counts. The rearrangement links TRBV7-2 to TRBJ2-2, with 8 positions matching TRBD1. CDR1 is SGHTA, CDR2 FQGNSA, per germline. The V and J ends lost 5 bases and 4 bases, in that order; junction bases with no gene match: 3. The CDR3 consists of 14 residues. The CDR3, as DNA: TGTGCCAGCAGCCACGGACAGGGCACCGGGGAGCTGTTTTTT. It translates to CASSHGQGTGELFF. Together with reference TRBV7-2 and TRBJ2-2, the CDR3 gives the full variable domain: GAGVSQSPSNKVTEKGKDVELRCDPISGHTALYWYRQSLGQGLEFLIYFQGNSAPDKSGLPSDRFSAERTGGSVSTLTIQRTQQEDSAVYLCASSHGQGTGELFFGEGSRLTVL.

This clonotype was seen ten or more times. CDR3 bases: TGCGCCAGCAGCCTTATGGATAACACAGATACGCAGTATTTT. This translates into CASSLMDNTDTQYF. The chain is built from TRBV5-1 and TRBJ2-3; D is unresolved. V was pared by 4 bases and J by 2 bases, with 11 bases between. Germline V CDR1 and CDR2: SGHRS, YFSETQ. The CDR3 covers 14 residues.

This clonotype was counted many times. The J gene is TRBJ2-1, the V gene TRBV14, with 8 bases fitting TRBD1. After removal of 3 bases from V and 4 bases from J, the junction contained 5 bases not matched to a gene. The CDR3 consists of 15 residues. The germline V gene has CDR1 SGHDN and CDR2 FVKESK. The CDR3 DNA is TGTGCCAGCAGCCAGGTGGACAGGGTTTACAATGAGCAGTTCTTC. Translating it yields CASSQVDRVYNEQFF.

This clonotype has a handful of counts. One end of the junction is discordant with germline, which a read error may explain. The V call is TRBV7-7, the J call TRBJ2-5; 8 bases align to TRBD2. The CDR3 has 14 residues. Per the germline V gene, CDR1 is SSHAT and CDR2 is FNYEAQ (reference sequence). Here the CDR3 reads CASSFSAGGETQYF. In DNA form, the CDR3 reads TGTGCTAGCAGCTTCTCGGCGGGAGGAGAGACCCAGTACTTC.

The J gene is TRBJ1-3, the V gene TRBV28, with TRBD1 identical over 8 bases. V lost 6 bases, J lost 1 base, and 8 bases stayed unmatched. Germline V CDR1 and CDR2: MDHEN, SYDVKM. This CDR3 is built from 16 residues. The CDR3 is CASRSRQGASGNTIYF. DNA of the CDR3: TGTGCCAGCAGATCGAGGCAGGGGGCATCTGGAAACACCATATATTTT.

CDR3 residues: CASSPQPGSLSSNQPQHF. The DNA for the CDR3 is TGTGCCAGCAGTCCCCAACCGGGATCCCTTTCGAGCAATCAGCCCCAGCATTTT. The rearrangement links TRBV6-2 or TRBV6-3 to TRBJ1-5; D gene unclear. The V end was cut by 5 bases, the J end by 1 base, with 21 bases between. In germline, CDR1 is MNHEY, CDR2 SVGEGT. The CDR3 length is 18 residues.

This clonotype was picked up a small number of times. The J gene is TRBJ2-3, the V gene TRBV4-1, with 11 bases matching TRBD2. The CDR3 has 18 residues. The J segment lost 0 bases and the V segment lost 4 bases, leaving 9 bases of the junction unmatched. Germline CDR1 is MGHRA and CDR2 is YSYEKL. Written as DNA, the CDR3 is TGCGCCAGCAGCCTGGGACTAGCGGCTCCTTCTAGCACAGATACGCAGTATTTT. Protein: CASSLGLAAPSSTDTQYF.

The rearrangement uses TRBV12-3 or TRBV12-4 and TRBJ2-4; the D is unclear. The CDR3 is 13 residues long. Trimming shortened V by 3 bases and J by 1 base, and 4 bases separated the two germline ends. The DNA of the CDR3 is TGTGCCAGCAGTTTCGACGCCAAAAACATTCAGTACTTC. Translated, it gives CASSFDAKNIQYF.

The CDR3 loop reads CASGSGRPYEQYF. CDR3 nucleotides: TGTGCTTCGGGTTCGGGGCGCCCCTACGAGCAGTACTTC. The chain couples TRBV6-5 to TRBJ2-7; TRBD1 or TRBD2 may be the D gene (5 bases each). The germline gives CDR1 MNHEY, CDR2 SVGAGI. CDR3 size: 13 residues.

This clonotype was seen at least ten times. V usage is TRBV2 and J usage is TRBJ2-1; 12 nucleotides line up with TRBD2. There are 17 residues in the CDR3. The germline V gene encodes CDR1 SNHLY and CDR2 FYNNEI. With 6 bases clipped from V and 2 bases from J, the junction kept 8 bases outside the gene matches. This chain's CDR3 is CASRTELAGGPYNEQFF. The CDR3 DNA reads TGTGCCAGCAGGACCGAACTAGCGGGGGGACCCTACAATGAGCAGTTCTTC.

The V gene is TRBV7-9, the J gene TRBJ1-2; 8 bases are a match to TRBD1. The CDR3 extends over 14 amino acids. V was clipped by 5 bases and J by 4 bases; unmatched bases: 6. CDR1 is SEHNR and CDR2 is FQNEAQ in the germline V gene (reference sequence). Written as DNA, the CDR3 is TGTGCCAGCAGCCTACGGACAGGGTTCTATGGCTACACCTTC. Translated, it gives CASSLRTGFYGYTF.

This clonotype has at least ten counts. This rearrangement joins TRBV7-3 to TRBJ2-1; 7 nucleotides line up with TRBD1. The germline CDR1 and CDR2 sequences are SGHTA and FQGTGA. V shed 0 bases, J shed 6 bases, and the junction held 5 bases outside the gene matches. The CDR3 covers 15 residues. The chain's CDR3 is CASSLTGGAFNEQFF. CDR3 in DNA: TGTGCCAGCAGCTTAACAGGGGGCGCGTTCAATGAGCAGTTCTTC.

The chain combines TRBV20-1 with TRBJ1-1; D is uncertain. CDR1 and CDR2 (germline): DFQATT, SNEGSKA (reference sequence). V shed 6 bases and J shed 11 bases, with 16 bases lying between them. This CDR3 contains 11 residues. The CDR3 DNA reads TGCAGTGCCCTCAAGTCACAATCGGCTTTCTTT. This gives the protein CSALKSQSAFF.

This clonotype was picked up a small number of times. CDR3 protein: CASSLQEETQYF. CDR3 nucleotides: TGTGCCAGCAGCTTACAAGAGGAGACCCAGTACTTC. V is TRBV11-2 and J is TRBJ2-5, with no clear D. This CDR3 comprises 12 residues. V dropped 2 bases and J dropped 5 bases, with 6 bases sitting between them. The germline CDR1 and CDR2 sequences are SGHAT and FQNNGV. Drawing the rest from reference TRBV11-2 and TRBJ2-5, the complete variable domain is EAGVAQSPRYKIIEKRQSVAFWCNPISGHATLYWYQQILGQGPKLLIQFQNNGVVDDSQLPKDRFSAERLKGVDSTLKIQPAKLEDSAVYLCASSLQEETQYFGPGTRLLVL.

The V and J genes are TRBV12-3 or TRBV12-4 and TRBJ2-7, with D hard to call. This CDR3 contains 15 residues. V lost 3 bases, J lost 1 base, and 13 bases lay in between. CDR3 sequence: CASSFSERHSYEQYF. DNA for the CDR3: TGTGCCAGCAGTTTCTCAGAAAGACATTCCTACGAGCAGTACTTC.

A few counts support this clonotype. The chain links TRBV4-1 to TRBJ1-2, with D uncertain. V dropped 1 base and J dropped 4 bases, with 13 bases sitting between them. The length of the CDR3 is 15 residues. The V gene's germline CDR1 is MGHRA and CDR2 YSYEKL. The CDR3 protein is CASSQVQEIRYGYTF. CDR3 coding DNA: TGCGCCAGCAGCCAAGTCCAGGAAATTCGCTATGGCTACACCTTC.

This clonotype has only a few counts. The V gene is TRBV3-1, the J gene TRBJ2-4, with D unclear. The CDR3 contains 12 residues. Trimming shortened V by 0 bases and J by 10 bases, and 7 bases separated the two germline ends. The germline gives CDR1 LGHDT, CDR2 YNNKEL (reference sequence). This CDR3 reads CASSQEWRIQYF. Written as DNA, the CDR3 is TGTGCCAGCAGCCAAGAATGGAGAATTCAGTACTTC.

This chain joins TRBV4-3 and TRBJ2-5, with D possibly TRBD1 on 5 matching bases. This CDR3 region has 14 residues. V was cut by 0 bases and J by 4 bases, with 9 bases left in between. CDR1 LGHNA and CDR2 YSLEER come from the germline V gene. CDR3 in DNA: TGCGCCAGCAGCCAAGATGTTAGGGGAGAGACCCAGTACTTC. Residues: CASSQDVRGETQYF.

A few counts support this clonotype. The rearrangement joins TRBV5-1 to TRBJ2-1; 8 bases align to TRBD2. With V trimmed by 6 bases and J by 1 base, 9 bases remained unmatched. The CDR3 has 16 residues. CDR1 is SGHRS, CDR2 YFSETQ, per germline. This CDR3 is CASNPKAGASYNEQFF. In DNA form, the CDR3 reads TGCGCCAGCAACCCCAAAGCGGGAGCTTCCTACAATGAGCAGTTCTTC.

The chain uses TRBV11-3 and TRBJ2-7; 9 bases match TRBD1. The CDR3 has 17 residues. Germline V gene data show CDR1 as SGHNT and CDR2 as YENEEA. V lost 2 bases to trimming and J lost 2 bases; unmatched junction nucleotides: 10. CDR3 sequence: CASSLYRRGTGTYEQYF. CDR3 nucleotides: TGTGCCAGCAGCTTATACCGGAGGGGGACAGGGACCTACGAGCAGTACTTC.

This clonotype was counted between two and nine times. The CDR3 is CASSRPDSGDTEAFF. The CDR3 nucleotides are TGTGCCAGCAGCCGTCCGGACTCAGGGGACACTGAAGCTTTCTTT. The genes are TRBV4-2 and TRBJ1-1, with D perhaps matching TRBD1 (6 bases). Germline assignment: CDR1 LGHNA and CDR2 YNFKEQ. The ends were cut back, 4 bases at V and 3 bases at J, with 15 bases in the middle. The CDR3 totals 15 residues.

This clonotype has more than one count but fewer than ten. This chain connects TRBV20-1 to TRBJ2-1; D may correspond to TRBD1 or TRBD2 (7 bases each). Trimming removed 5 bases at V and 7 bases at J, with 18 bases between. CDR1 and CDR2 from the germline V gene are DFQATT and SNEGSKA (reference sequence). This CDR3 contains 14 residues. DNA for the CDR3: TGCAGTGCTGGACAGGTTGGGGGAGGGAATGAGCAGTTCTTC. This translates into CSAGQVGGGNEQFF.

The chain employs TRBV28 and TRBJ1-5; tentative D call: TRBD1 (6 bases). Trimming took 0 bases from V and 5 from J, leaving 8 bases between them. The germline V gene has CDR1 MDHEN and CDR2 SYDVKM. This CDR3 contains 14 residues. The CDR3 spells CASSLWDSYQPQHF. For the CDR3, the DNA is TGTGCCAGCAGTTTATGGGACAGTTATCAGCCCCAGCATTTT.